This is a list of T cell receptor beta chains from one sample in a study of T cell repertoires in cytomegalovirus infection. Each CDR3 protein gets one entry after TCRdb re-called the reads with MiXCR. This repertoire shows about 150,000 distinct CDR3 sequences, approximately 17% found once; its top ten account for roughly a sixth. Sequences were obtained from CD8+ T cells from PBMCs. The receptors shown here come from a human donor in good health (CMV status not recorded). Some clones in this sample may be carry-over from other donors' samples. Each CDR3 is given with its conserved first and last residue. The order of the fields is CDR3 length, V gene, J gene, D gene, clone size, CDR3 protein, CDR3 DNA. A D gene is named only where the DNA matches it firmly. Some rows mark clone size as missing; the rest say once, few, many or name a class of expanded clone.

13	TRBV7-2	TRBJ2-6	NA	many	CASSLGGANVLTF	TGTGCCAGCAGCTTAGGCGGGGCCAACGTCCTGACTTTC
14	TRBV13	TRBJ2-7	NA	NA	CASSSPGGRHEQYF	TGTGCCAGCAGCTCCCCCGGGGGGCGCCACGAGCAGTACTTC
12	TRBV27	TRBJ2-7	NA	few	CASTGPPGEQYF	TGTGCCAGCACCGGCCCCCCCGGCGAGCAGTACTTC
16	TRBV7-2	TRBJ1-1	NA	few	CASSLAGPGTPREAFF	TGTGCCAGCAGCTTAGCAGGCCCCGGGACGCCCCGTGAAGCTTTCTTT
15	TRBV4-1	TRBJ1-2	NA	NA	CASSLLDRLNYGYTF	TGCGCCAGCAGCCTCCTCGACAGGCTCAACTATGGCTACACCTTC
16	TRBV6-2/TRBV6-3	TRBJ1-6	NA	few	CASSDPTATHNSPLHF	TGTGCCAGCAGTGACCCGACGGCGACCCATAATTCACCCCTCCACTTT
13	TRBV11-2	TRBJ1-1	NA	few	CASRIVGNTEAFF	TGTGCCAGCAGAATAGTGGGGAACACTGAAGCTTTCTTT
14	TRBV19	TRBJ1-1	NA	NA	CASSIGQSNTEAFF	TGTGCCAGTAGTATTGGACAGTCGAACACTGAAGCTTTCTTT
15	TRBV29-1	TRBJ1-2	NA	NA	CSVEDYRGRLYGYTF	TGCAGCGTTGAAGACTACCGGGGGCGCCTCTATGGCTACACCTTC
15	TRBV19	TRBJ2-1	TRBD2	NA	CASSTSAGIYNEQFF	TGTGCCAGTAGTACTTCAGCGGGGATTTACAATGAGCAGTTCTTC
13	TRBV12-3/TRBV12-4	TRBJ2-7	NA	NA	CASSHGIPYEQYF	TGTGCCAGCAGTCACGGGATCCCCTACGAGCAGTACTTC
14	TRBV7-6	TRBJ2-7	TRBD1	few	CASSLRDRADEQYF	TGTGCCAGCAGCCTCCGGGACAGGGCGGACGAGCAGTACTTC
13	TRBV7-3	TRBJ2-3	NA	few	CASSSYSADTQYF	TGTGCCAGCAGCAGCTACTCAGCGGATACGCAGTATTTT
16	TRBV19	TRBJ2-7	TRBD2	NA	CASSPGTSGGTYEQYF	TGTGCCAGTAGTCCCGGGACTAGCGGGGGAACCTACGAGCAGTACTTC
15	TRBV12-3/TRBV12-4	TRBJ2-2	NA	large	CASSHTSANTGELFF	TGTGCCAGCAGCCATACTAGTGCGAACACCGGGGAGCTGTTTTTT
17	TRBV7-9	TRBJ2-3	NA	few	CASSLDSASAYTDTQYF	TGTGCCAGCAGCTTAGATTCGGCTAGCGCGTACACAGATACGCAGTATTTT
13	TRBV7-7	TRBJ1-1	NA	many	CASSPGGGTEAFF	TGTGCCAGCAGTCCCGGGGGGGGCACTGAAGCTTTCTTT